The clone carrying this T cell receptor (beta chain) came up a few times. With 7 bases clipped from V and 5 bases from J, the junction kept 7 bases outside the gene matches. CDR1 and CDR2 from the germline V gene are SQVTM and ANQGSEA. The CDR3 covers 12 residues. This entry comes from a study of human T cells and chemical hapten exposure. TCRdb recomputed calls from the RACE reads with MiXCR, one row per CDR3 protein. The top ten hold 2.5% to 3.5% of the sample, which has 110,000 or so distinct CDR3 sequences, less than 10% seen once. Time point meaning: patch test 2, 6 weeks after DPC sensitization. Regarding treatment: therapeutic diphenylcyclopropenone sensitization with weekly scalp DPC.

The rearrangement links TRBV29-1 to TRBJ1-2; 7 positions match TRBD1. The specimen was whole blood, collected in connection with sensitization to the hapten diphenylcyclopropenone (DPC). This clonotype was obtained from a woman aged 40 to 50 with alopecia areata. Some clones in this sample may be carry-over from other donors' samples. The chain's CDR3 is CSAGGDSYGYTF. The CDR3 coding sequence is TGCAGCGCAGGGGGGGATTCATATGGCTACACCTTC.